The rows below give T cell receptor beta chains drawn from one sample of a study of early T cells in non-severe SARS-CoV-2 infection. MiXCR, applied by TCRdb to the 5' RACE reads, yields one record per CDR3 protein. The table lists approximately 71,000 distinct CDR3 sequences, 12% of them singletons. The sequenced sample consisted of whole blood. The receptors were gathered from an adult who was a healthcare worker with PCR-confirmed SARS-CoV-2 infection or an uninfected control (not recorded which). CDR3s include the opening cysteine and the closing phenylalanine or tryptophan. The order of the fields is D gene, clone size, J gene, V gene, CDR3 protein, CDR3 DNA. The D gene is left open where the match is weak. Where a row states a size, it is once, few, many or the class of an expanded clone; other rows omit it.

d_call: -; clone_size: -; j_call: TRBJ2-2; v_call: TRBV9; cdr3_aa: CASSASVGQGPGELFF; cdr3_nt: TGTGCCAGCAGCGCATCCGTGGGTCAAGGGCCCGGGGAGCTGTTTTTT
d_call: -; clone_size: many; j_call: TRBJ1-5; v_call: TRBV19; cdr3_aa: CASSQGSSYQPQHF; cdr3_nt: TGTGCCAGTAGCCAAGGTAGCAGTTATCAGCCCCAGCATTTT
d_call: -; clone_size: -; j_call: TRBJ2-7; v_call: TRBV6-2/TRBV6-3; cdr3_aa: CASKLHPSLEQYF; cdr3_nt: TGTGCCAGCAAACTGCACCCTTCCCTCGAGCAGTACTTC
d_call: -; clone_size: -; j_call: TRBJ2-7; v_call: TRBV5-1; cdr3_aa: CASSLSRAEAQYEQYF; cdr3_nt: TGCGCCAGCAGCTTAAGCCGGGCAGAGGCCCAATACGAGCAGTACTTC
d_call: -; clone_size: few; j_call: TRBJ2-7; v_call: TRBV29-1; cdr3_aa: CSVVGMTSSYEQYF; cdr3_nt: TGCAGCGTTGTAGGGATGACTAGTTCCTACGAGCAGTACTTC
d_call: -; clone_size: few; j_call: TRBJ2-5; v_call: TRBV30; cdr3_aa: CAWSALTRGETQYF; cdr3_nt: TGTGCCTGGAGTGCCCTGACCCGGGGGGAGACCCAGTACTTC
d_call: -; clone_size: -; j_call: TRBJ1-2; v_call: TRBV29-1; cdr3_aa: CSVSRQAGDGYTF; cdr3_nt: TGCAGCGTTTCTAGACAGGCCGGGGATGGCTACACCTTC
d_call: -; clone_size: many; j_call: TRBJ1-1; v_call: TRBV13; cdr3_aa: CASSSRGGNTEAFF; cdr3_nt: TGTGCCAGCAGCTCCCGTGGCGGGAACACTGAAGCTTTCTTT
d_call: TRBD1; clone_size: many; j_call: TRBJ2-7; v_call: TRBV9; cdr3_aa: CASSLGPLQGDAEQYF; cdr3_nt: TGTGCCAGCAGCCTGGGGCCGTTGCAGGGGGATGCCGAGCAGTACTTC
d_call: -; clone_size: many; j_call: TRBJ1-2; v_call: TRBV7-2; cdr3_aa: CASSLSGLSSYTF; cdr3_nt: TGTGCCAGCAGCTTAAGCGGGCTAAGTAGCTACACCTTC
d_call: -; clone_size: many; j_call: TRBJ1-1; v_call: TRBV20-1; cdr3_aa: CSAKPQNTEAFF; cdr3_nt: TGCAGTGCTAAACCTCAGAACACTGAAGCTTTCTTT
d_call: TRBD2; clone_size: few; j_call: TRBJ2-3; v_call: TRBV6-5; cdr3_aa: CASSSYYGGAGDTQYF; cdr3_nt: TGTGCCAGCAGTTCCTACTACGGGGGGGCGGGAGATACGCAGTATTTT
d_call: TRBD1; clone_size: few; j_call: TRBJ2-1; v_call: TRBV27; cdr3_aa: CASSPRQGNEQFF; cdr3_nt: TGTGCCAGCAGTCCCCGACAGGGCAATGAGCAGTTCTTC
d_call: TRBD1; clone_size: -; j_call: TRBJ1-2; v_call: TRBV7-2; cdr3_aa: CASSSGTGDYGYTF; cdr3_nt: TGTGCCAGCAGCTCCGGGACAGGCGACTATGGCTACACCTTC
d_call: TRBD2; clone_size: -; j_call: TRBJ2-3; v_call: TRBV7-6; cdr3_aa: CASSLSTGGSDTQYF; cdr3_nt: TGTGCCAGCAGCTTATCTACGGGGGGATCAGATACGCAGTATTTT
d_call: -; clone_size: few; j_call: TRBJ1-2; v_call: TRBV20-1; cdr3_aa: CSASEDYYGYTF; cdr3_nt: TGCAGTGCTTCCGAGGATTACTATGGCTACACCTTC
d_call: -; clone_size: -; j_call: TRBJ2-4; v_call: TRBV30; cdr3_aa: CAWSRRERDIQYF; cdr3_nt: TGTGCCTGGAGTCGGAGGGAACGGGACATTCAGTACTTC
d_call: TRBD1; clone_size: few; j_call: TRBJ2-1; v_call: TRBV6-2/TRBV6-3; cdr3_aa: CASRHSGTGPVDEQFF; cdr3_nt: TGTGCCAGCAGACACTCCGGGACAGGGCCCGTCGATGAGCAGTTCTTC
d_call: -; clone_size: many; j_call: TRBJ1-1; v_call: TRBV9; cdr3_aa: CASSETQGGGTEAFF; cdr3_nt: TGTGCCAGCAGCGAGACACAGGGCGGAGGTACTGAAGCTTTCTTT
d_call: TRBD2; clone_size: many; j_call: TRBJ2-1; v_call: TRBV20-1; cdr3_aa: CSAGGTSGAGEQFF; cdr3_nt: TGCAGTGCTGGGGGGACTAGCGGGGCGGGTGAGCAGTTCTTC
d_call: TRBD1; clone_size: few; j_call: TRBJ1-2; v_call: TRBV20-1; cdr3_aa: CSARALRQGSYYGYTF; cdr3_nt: TGCAGTGCTAGAGCTCTCAGACAGGGTAGTTACTATGGCTACACCTTC
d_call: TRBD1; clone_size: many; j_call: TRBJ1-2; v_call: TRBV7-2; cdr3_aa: CASRNPTGDYYGYTF; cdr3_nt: TGTGCCAGCAGGAATCCGACAGGGGATTACTATGGCTACACCTTC
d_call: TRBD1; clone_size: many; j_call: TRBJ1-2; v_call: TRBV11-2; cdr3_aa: CASSSHAPGQGHGYTF; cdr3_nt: TGTGCCAGCAGCTCCCACGCGCCGGGACAGGGCCACGGCTACACCTTC
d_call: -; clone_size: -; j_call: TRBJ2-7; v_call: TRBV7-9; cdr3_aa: CASSLLGGYEQYF; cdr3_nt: TGTGCCAGCAGCTTACTCGGGGGCTACGAGCAGTACTTC
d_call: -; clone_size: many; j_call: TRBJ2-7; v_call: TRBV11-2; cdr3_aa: CASSLGQGGLYF; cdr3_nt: TGTGCCAGCAGCTTAGGTCAGGGGGGGCTGTACTTC
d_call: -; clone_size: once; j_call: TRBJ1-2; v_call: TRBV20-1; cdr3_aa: CSARAQTGQGYTF; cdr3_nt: TGCAGTGCTAGGGCGCAGACCGGTCAAGGCTACACCTTC
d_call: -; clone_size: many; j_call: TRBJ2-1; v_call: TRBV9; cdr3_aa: CASSASTLNLYNEQFF; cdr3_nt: TGTGCCAGCAGCGCTTCGACCCTAAACCTCTACAATGAGCAGTTCTTC
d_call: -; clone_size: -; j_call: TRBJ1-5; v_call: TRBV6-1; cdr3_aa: CASSPLFNQPQHF; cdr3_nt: TGTGCCAGCAGTCCCCTTTTCAATCAGCCCCAGCATTTT
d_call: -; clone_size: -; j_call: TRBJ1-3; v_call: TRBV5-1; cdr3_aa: CASSLALHRSGNTIYF; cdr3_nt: TGCGCCAGCAGCTTGGCCCTACATCGCTCTGGAAACACCATATATTTT
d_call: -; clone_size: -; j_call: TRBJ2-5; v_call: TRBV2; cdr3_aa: CASGGPGSRETQYF; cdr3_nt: TGTGCCAGCGGGGGACCAGGGAGCCGGGAGACCCAGTACTTC
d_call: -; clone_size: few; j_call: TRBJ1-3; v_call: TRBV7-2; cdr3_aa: CASSPRWGSGNTIYF; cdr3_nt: TGTGCCAGCAGCCCTAGATGGGGCTCTGGAAACACCATATATTTT
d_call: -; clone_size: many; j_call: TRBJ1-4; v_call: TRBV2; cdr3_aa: CASSAGRAPNEKLFF; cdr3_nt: TGTGCCAGCAGTGCGGGACGGGCGCCTAATGAAAAACTGTTTTTT
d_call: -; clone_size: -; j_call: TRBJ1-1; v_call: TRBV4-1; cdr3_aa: CASSQVQRSQEAFF; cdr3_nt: TGCGCCAGCAGCCAAGTCCAAAGATCCCAGGAAGCTTTCTTT
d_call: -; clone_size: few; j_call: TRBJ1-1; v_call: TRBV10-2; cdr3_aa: CATEKEAFF; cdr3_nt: TGCGCCACCGAGAAAGAAGCTTTCTTT
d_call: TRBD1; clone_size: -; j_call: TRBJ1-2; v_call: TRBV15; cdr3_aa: CATSRQGANHGYTF; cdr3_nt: TGTGCCACCAGCAGACAGGGGGCAAATCATGGCTACACCTTC
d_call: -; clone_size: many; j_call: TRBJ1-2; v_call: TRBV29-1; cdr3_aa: CSVGTANYGYTF; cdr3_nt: TGCAGCGTTGGGACAGCTAACTATGGCTACACCTTC
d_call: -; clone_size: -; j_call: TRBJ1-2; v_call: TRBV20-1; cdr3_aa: CSARPGAGASYGYTF; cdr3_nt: TGCAGTGCTAGACCCGGGGCAGGGGCGAGCTATGGCTACACCTTC
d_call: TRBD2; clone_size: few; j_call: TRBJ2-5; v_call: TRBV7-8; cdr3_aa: CASSFLASGDQETQYF; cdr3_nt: TGTGCCAGCAGCTTTTTGGCTAGCGGTGATCAAGAGACCCAGTACTTC
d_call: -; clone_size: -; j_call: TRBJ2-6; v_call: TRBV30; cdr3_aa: CAWALTGANVLTF; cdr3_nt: TGTGCCTGGGCTTTAACTGGGGCCAACGTCCTGACTTTC
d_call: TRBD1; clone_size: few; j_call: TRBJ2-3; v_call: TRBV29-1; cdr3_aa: CSARRGQGYSSTDTQYF; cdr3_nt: TGCAGCGCACGCCGGGGACAGGGGTATTCTAGCACAGATACGCAGTATTTT
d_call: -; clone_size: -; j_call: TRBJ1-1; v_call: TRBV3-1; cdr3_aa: CASSQESELVGRREAFF; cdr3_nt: TGTGCCAGCAGCCAAGAGTCAGAGCTAGTGGGTAGGAGGGAAGCTTTCTTT
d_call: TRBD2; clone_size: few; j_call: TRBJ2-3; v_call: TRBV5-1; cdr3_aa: CASSPGTSGGLDTQYF; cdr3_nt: TGCGCCAGCAGCCCCGGGACTAGCGGGGGGTTAGATACGCAGTATTTT
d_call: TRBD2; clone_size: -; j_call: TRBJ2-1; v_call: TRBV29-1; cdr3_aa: CSVEGLAGGSNEQFF; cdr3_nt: TGCAGCGTTGAAGGATTGGCGGGGGGCTCCAATGAGCAGTTCTTC
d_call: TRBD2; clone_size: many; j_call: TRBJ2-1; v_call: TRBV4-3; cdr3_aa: CASSLRASGAVSYNEQFF; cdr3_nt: TGCGCCAGCAGCCTAAGGGCTAGCGGGGCCGTATCCTACAATGAGCAGTTCTTC
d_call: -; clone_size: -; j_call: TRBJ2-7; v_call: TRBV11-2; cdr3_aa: CASSFLGAGEQYF; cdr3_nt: TGTGCCAGCAGCTTTCTCGGGGCCGGCGAGCAGTACTTC
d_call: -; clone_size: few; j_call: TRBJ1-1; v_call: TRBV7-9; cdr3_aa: CASTGDLNTEAFF; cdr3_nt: TGTGCCAGCACTGGGGATTTGAACACTGAAGCTTTCTTT
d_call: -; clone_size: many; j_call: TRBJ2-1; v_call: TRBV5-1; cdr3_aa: CASSLVASYNEQFF; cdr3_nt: TGCGCCAGCAGCTTAGTAGCCTCCTACAATGAGCAGTTCTTC
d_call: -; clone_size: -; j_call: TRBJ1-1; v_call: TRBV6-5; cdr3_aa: CASSPETKLGAFF; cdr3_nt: TGTGCCAGCAGCCCCGAAACGAAGTTGGGAGCTTTCTTT
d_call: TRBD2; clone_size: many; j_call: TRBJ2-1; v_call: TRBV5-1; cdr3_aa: CASSSEPAGRPYNEQFF; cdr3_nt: TGCGCCAGCAGCTCTGAACCCGCCGGGAGGCCCTACAATGAGCAGTTCTTC
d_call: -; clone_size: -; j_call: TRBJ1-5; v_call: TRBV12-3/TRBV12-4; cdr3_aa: CASSFSGLNQPQHF; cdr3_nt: TGTGCCAGCAGTTTCTCAGGGCTCAATCAGCCCCAGCATTTT
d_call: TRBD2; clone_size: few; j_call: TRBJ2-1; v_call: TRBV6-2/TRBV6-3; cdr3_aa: CASSPGLAGGKSSYNEQFF; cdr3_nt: TGTGCCAGCAGTCCAGGACTAGCGGGGGGGAAGAGCTCCTACAATGAGCAGTTCTTC
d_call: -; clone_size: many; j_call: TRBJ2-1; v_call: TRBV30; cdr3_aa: CAWAGSNEQFF; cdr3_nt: TGTGCCTGGGCGGGAAGCAATGAGCAGTTCTTC
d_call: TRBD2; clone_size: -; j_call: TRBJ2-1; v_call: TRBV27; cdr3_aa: CASGLGLAGPGDNNEQFF; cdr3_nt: TGTGCCAGCGGGCTAGGGCTAGCGGGCCCGGGGGACAACAATGAGCAGTTCTTC